This passage covers 8 T cell receptor beta chains from one sample sequenced in a study of blood T cell repertoires in COVID-19. The method was immunoSEQ multiplex PCR; TCRdb's version includes in-frame clones alone and lacks a portion of them. The sample has about 280,000 clones; 88% are singletons. The material sequenced was PBMCs or T cells enriched from blood (not recorded which). These TCRs come from a woman aged 60-70 years in a cohort exposed to, infected with or recovered from COVID-19 (not recorded which).

This rearrangement joins TRBV11-2 to TRBJ2-1; the D is unclear. Germline V lookup: CDR1 SGHAT, CDR2 FQNNGV. This CDR3 is 16 amino acids long. The V and J ends lost 2 bases and 0 bases respectively, with 11 bases between them. CDR3 residues: CASSLKVWSSYNEQFF. The CDR3 bases are TGTGCCAGCAGCTTAAAGGTGTGGAGCTCCTACAATGAGCAGTTCTTC.

The chain employs TRBV6-5 and TRBJ2-7; TRBD2 aligns across 10 bases. Trimming took 0 bases from V and 3 from J; bases not matched to a gene: 5. The germline V gene encodes CDR1 MNHEY and CDR2 SVGAGI. This CDR3 is built from 16 residues. The CDR3 DNA reads as TGTGCCAGCAGTTACTCTAGTAGCGGGAGGAACTACGAGCAGTACTTC. Protein sequence: CASSYSSSGRNYEQYF.

This chain joins TRBV29-1 and TRBJ2-1; 10 nucleotides line up with TRBD2. CDR1 is SQVTM and CDR2 is ANQGSEA in the germline V gene. The CDR3 extends over 16 amino acids. With 1 base clipped from V and 0 bases from J, the junction kept 3 bases outside the gene matches. The CDR3 here is CSVEGASGSSYNEQFF. DNA for the CDR3: TGCAGCGTTGAAGGGGCTAGCGGGAGCTCCTACAATGAGCAGTTCTTC.

The V gene is TRBV6-2 or TRBV6-3, the J gene TRBJ2-2, with 7 bases lining up with TRBD2. CDR1 is MNHEY and CDR2 is SVGEGT in the germline V gene. V trimming: 4 bases; J trimming: 1 base; junction bases outside the gene matches: 6. The CDR3 is 16 residues long. The CDR3 DNA sequence: TGTGCCAGCAGTTCCAGAGCGGGGCAGAACACCGGGGAGCTGTTTTTT. Protein product: CASSSRAGQNTGELFF.

The chain employs TRBV11-3 and TRBJ2-1; TRBD1 matches 8 bases. Germline V CDR1 and CDR2: SGHNT, YENEEA. The CDR3 contains 14 residues. Trimming at V came to 4 bases and at J to 5 bases, leaving 4 bases not matched to a gene. The CDR3: CASSSQGADNEQFF. CDR3 bases: TGTGCCAGCAGCTCGCAGGGGGCGGACAATGAGCAGTTCTTC.

This chain connects TRBV6-6 to TRBJ1-6; the match to TRBD1 covers 11 bases. From germline, CDR1 is MNHNY and CDR2 SVGAGI (reference sequence). CDR3 size: 14 residues. V gave up 6 bases and J gave up 10 bases; unmatched junction bases: 5. CDR3 amino acids: CASSRGQGGSPLHF. CDR3 sequence (DNA): TGTGCCAGCAGCCGGGGACAGGGGGGATCACCCCTCCACTTT.

V usage is TRBV5-1 and J usage is TRBJ2-3, with TRBD2 matching over 10 bases. In germline, CDR1 is SGHRS, CDR2 YFSETQ. Losses at the gene ends were 1 base for V and 7 bases for J; bases not matched to a gene: 9. The CDR3 sequence is 16 residues long. The CDR3 sequence: CASSLRGAGGLNTQYF. CDR3 nucleotides: TGCGCCAGCAGCTTGCGGGGAGCGGGAGGGTTGAATACGCAGTATTTT. Together with reference TRBV5-1 and TRBJ2-3, the CDR3 gives the full variable domain: KAGVTQTPRYLIKTRGQQVTLSCSPISGHRSVSWYQQTPGQGLQFLFEYFSETQRNKGNFPGRFSGRQFSNSRSEMNVSTLELGDSALYLCASSLRGAGGLNTQYFGPGTRLTVL.

The gene calls are TRBV7-9 and TRBJ2-7; D is perhaps TRBD2 (5 bases). Germline CDR1 is SEHNR and CDR2 is FQNEAQ (reference sequence). The CDR3 loop spans 16 amino acids. V was trimmed by 5 bases and J by 0 bases, leaving 17 bases between them. The CDR3 DNA sequence: TGTGCCAGCAGCCCAACTCAGACACTAGTCTCCTACGAGCAGTACTTC. Protein: CASSPTQTLVSYEQYF.